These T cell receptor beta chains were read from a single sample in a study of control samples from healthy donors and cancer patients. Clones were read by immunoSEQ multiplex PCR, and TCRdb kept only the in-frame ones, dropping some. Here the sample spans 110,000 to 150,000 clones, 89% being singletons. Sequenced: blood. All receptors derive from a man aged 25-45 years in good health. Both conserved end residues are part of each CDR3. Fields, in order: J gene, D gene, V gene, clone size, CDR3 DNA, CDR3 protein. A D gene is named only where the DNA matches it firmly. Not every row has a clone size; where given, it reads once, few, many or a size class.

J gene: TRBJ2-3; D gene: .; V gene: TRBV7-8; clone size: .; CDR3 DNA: TGTGCCAGCAGCTCAATCGGGACTCGTAAAACAGATACGCAGTATTTT; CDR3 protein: CASSSIGTRKTDTQYF
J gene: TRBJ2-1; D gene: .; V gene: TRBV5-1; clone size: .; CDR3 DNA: TGCGCCAGCAGCATCGCAGGGGCCTTCGGCAATGAGCAGTTCTTC; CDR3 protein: CASSIAGAFGNEQFF
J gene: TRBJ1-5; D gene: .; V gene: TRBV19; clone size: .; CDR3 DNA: TGTGCCAGTAGTCGTGGGAAAGCTAGCAATCAGCCCCAGCATTTT; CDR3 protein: CASSRGKASNQPQHF
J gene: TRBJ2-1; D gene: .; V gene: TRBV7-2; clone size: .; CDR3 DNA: TGTGCCAGCAGCATAACAGGTGATGAGCAGTTCTTC; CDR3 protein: CASSITGDEQFF
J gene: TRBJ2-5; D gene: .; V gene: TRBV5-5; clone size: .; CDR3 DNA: TGTGCCAGCAGCTCTGGACAGAGTCAAGAGACCCAGTACTTC; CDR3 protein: CASSSGQSQETQYF
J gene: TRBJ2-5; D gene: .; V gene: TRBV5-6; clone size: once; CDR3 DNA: TGTGCCAGCAGCACGTGGCAAGAGACCCAGTACTTC; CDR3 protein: CASSTWQETQYF
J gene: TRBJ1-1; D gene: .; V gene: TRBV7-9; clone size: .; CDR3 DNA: TGTGCCAGCACCCTCGGGGGCGGGATCGGTGAAGCTTTCTTT; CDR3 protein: CASTLGGGIGEAFF
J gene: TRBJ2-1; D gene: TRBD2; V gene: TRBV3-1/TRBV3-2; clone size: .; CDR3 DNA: TGTGCCAGCAGCCGCACTAGCGGGTGGGGCAATGAGCAGTTCTTC; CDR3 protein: CASSRTSGWGNEQFF
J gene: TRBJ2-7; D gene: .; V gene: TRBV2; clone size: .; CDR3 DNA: TGTGCCAGCAGTGACCAAAAACCGGGTGAGCAGTACTTC; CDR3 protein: CASSDQKPGEQYF
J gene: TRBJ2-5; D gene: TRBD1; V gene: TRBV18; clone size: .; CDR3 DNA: TGTGCCAGCTCACCACGACAGGGGCAAGAGACCCAGTACTTC; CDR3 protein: CASSPRQGQETQYF
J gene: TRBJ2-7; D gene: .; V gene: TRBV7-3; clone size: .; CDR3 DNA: TGTGCCAGCAGCCCATCAGGGTTGGGCGAGCAGTACTTC; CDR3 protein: CASSPSGLGEQYF
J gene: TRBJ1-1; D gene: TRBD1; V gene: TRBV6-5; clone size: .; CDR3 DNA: TGTGCCAGCAGTCCGACAGGGGACGCGACTGAAGCTTTCTTT; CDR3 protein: CASSPTGDATEAFF
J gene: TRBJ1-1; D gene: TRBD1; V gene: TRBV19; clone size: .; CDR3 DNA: TGTGCCAGTGACAGGGGAAGTACTGAAGCTTTCTTT; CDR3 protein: CASDRGSTEAFF
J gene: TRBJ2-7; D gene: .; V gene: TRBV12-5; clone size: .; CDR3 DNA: TGTGCTAGTGGTTTGGTAGGTACAGTCGAGCAGTACTTC; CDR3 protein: CASGLVGTVEQYF
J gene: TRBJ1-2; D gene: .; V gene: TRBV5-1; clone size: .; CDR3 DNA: TGCGCCAGCAGCGACGACGGGACCTATGGCTACACCTTC; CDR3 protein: CASSDDGTYGYTF
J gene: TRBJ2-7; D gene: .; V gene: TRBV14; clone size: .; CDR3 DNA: TGTGCCAGCAGCCAAGATACGTCCTACGAGCAGTACTTC; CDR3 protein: CASSQDTSYEQYF
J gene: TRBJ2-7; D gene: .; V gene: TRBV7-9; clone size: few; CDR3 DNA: TGTGCCAGCATGTTGGGACAACACTACGAGCAGTACTTC; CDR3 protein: CASMLGQHYEQYF
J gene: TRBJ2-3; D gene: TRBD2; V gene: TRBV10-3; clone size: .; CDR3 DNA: TGTGCCATCAGCCGCAGACTAGCGGGAACGTCGGGTACGCAGTATTTT; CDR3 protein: CAISRRLAGTSGTQYF
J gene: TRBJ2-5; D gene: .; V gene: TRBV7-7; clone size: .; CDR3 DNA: TGTGCTAGCACCGAGGGTGGAGGCGTAGGGGAGACCCAGTACTTC; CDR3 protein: CASTEGGGVGETQYF